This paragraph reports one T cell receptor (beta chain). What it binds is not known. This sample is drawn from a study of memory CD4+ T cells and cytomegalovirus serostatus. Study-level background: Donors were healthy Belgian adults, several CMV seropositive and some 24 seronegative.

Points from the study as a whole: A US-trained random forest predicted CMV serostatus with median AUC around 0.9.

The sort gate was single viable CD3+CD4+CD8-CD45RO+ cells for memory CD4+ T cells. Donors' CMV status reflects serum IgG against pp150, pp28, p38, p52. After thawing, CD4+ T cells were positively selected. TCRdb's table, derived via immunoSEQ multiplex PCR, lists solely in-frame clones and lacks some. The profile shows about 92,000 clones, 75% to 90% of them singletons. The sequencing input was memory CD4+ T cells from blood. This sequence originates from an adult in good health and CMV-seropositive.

The CDR3 spells CASGGGGYNEQFF. The DNA of the CDR3 is TGCGCCAGCGGGGGCGGGGGCTACAATGAGCAGTTCTTC. The chain links TRBV10-2 to TRBJ2-1; TRBD2 might be the D (7 bases). CDR3 length: 13 amino acids. Germline V gene lookup returns CDR1 WSHSY and CDR2 SAAADI. Trimming stripped 8 bases from V and 3 bases from J, with 11 bases between.